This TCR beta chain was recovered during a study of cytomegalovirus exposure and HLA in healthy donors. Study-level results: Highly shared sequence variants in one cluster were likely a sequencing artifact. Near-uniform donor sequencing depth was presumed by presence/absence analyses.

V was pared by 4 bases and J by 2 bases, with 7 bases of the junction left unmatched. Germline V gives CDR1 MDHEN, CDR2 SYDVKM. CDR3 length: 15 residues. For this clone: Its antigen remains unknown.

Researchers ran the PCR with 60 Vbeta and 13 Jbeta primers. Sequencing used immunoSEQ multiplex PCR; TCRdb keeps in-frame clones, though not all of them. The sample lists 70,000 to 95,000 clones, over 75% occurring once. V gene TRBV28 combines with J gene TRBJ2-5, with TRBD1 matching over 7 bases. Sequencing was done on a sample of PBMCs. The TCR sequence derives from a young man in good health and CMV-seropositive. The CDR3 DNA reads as TGTGCCAGCAGTTCCCCGACAGGGCATCAAGAGACCCAGTACTTC. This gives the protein CASSSPTGHQETQYF.